These 19 T cell receptor beta chains were sequenced from one sample in a study of regulatory T cells in long-lasting Graves disease. iRepertoire HTBI primers and Arm-PCR of CDR3 regions built TCR beta libraries. TCRdb re-analysed the multiplex PCR reads in MiXCR, keeping a single row per CDR3 protein. The sample records some 250,000 distinct CDR3 sequences, 15% to 20% being singletons. Stated time point: newly diagnosed GD, antithyroid drugs for less than 3 months. Preparation of the TCR library used RNA extracted from PBMCs. Sequenced material: peripheral blood mononuclear cells (PBMCs), taken at new diagnosis, from a patient treated with antithyroid drugs. The source is a female donor with Graves disease.

At least ten counts were recorded for this clonotype. Sequence at one end of the junction differs from germline and may be a read error. This chain connects TRBV3-1 to TRBJ2-5; possibly TRBD1 or TRBD2 for D (5 bases each). Germline lookup yields CDR1 LGHDT and CDR2 YNNKEL (reference sequence). The CDR3 is made up of 14 amino acids. CDR3 loop: CASSPRTFGETRYF. The DNA of the CDR3 is TGTGCCAGCAGCCCCAGGACATTTGGGGAGACCCGGTACTTC.

This clonotype was seen many times. V and J are TRBV24-1 and TRBJ2-1, with TRBD2 identical over 14 bases. The V gene end was trimmed by 7 bases and the J gene end by 5 bases; junction bases not matched to a gene: 6. The germline CDR1 and CDR2 sequences are KGHDR and SFDVKD. The CDR3 runs 16 residues. The CDR3 region is CATRPTGLAGDNEQFF. CDR3 bases: TGTGCCACCAGACCGACGGGACTAGCGGGAGACAATGAGCAGTTCTTC.

This clonotype was found many times. The CDR3 spells CASSEALFSYEQYF. CDR3 bases: TGTGCCAGCAGTGAGGCCCTGTTCTCCTACGAGCAGTACTTC. The gene calls are TRBV2 and TRBJ2-7; D uncertain. The CDR3 has 14 amino acids. Germline V lookup: CDR1 SNHLY, CDR2 FYNNEI. Trimming shortened V by 3 bases and J by 0 bases, and 9 bases separated the two germline ends.

This chain links TRBV7-2 with TRBJ2-7; D ambiguous. V was clipped by 1 base and J by 3 bases, with 13 bases between them. The CDR3 loop spans 15 amino acids. Looked up from germline, CDR1 is SGHTA and CDR2 is FQGNSA. CDR3 amino acids: CASSLDPTPLYEQYV. CDR3 in DNA: TGTGCCAGCAGCTTAGATCCAACACCCCTCTACGAGCAGTACGTC.

This clonotype came up many times. This chain links TRBV7-2 with TRBJ1-4, with 7 bases fitting TRBD1. This CDR3 has 15 residues. Germline V gene lookup returns CDR1 SGHTA and CDR2 FQGNSA. The trim removed 2 bases at V and 7 bases at J, leaving 7 bases unmatched. The CDR3 loop is CASSLSSPGGEKLFF. CDR3 DNA sequence: TGTGCCAGCAGCTTAAGTTCGCCAGGGGGTGAAAAACTGTTTTTT.

In its sample, this clonotype was seen many times. The chain uses TRBV11-1 and TRBJ2-3; the match to TRBD2 covers 7 bases. This CDR3 region has 17 residues. J lost 1 base, V lost 5 bases, and 12 bases had no gene match. Germline CDR1 and CDR2: SGHAT and FQDESV (reference sequence). The CDR3 is CASSQGGETSGTDTQYF. The CDR3 region has the DNA TGTGCCAGCAGCCAAGGAGGGGAAACTAGCGGCACAGATACGCAGTATTTT.

This clonotype has ten or more counts. The genes are TRBV3-1 and TRBJ2-3, with TRBD2 matching over 10 bases. The CDR3 covers 16 residues. V lost 2 bases and J lost 2; bases outside the gene matches: 4. Germline V CDR1 and CDR2: LGHDT, YNNKEL (reference sequence). CDR3 nucleotides: TGTGCCAGCAGCCAACTAGCGGGAGAGACCACAGATACGCAGTATTTT. Encoded protein: CASSQLAGETTDTQYF.

In its sample, this clonotype was seen many times. The chain couples TRBV14 to TRBJ1-3; 9 bases align to TRBD1. The V and J ends lost 1 base and 1 base, in that order; junction bases with no gene match: 11. The CDR3 totals 19 residues. Germline V gene sequence: CDR1 SGHDN, CDR2 FVKESK. As DNA, the CDR3 is TGTGCCAGCAGCCAAGTGAGACAGGGGGACCGTACTTCTGGAAACACCATATATTTT. Amino acid sequence: CASSQVRQGDRTSGNTIYF.

The chain has TRBV29-1 and TRBJ1-1; D unclear. The CDR3 covers 11 residues. CDR1 and CDR2 (germline): SQVTM, ANQGSEA. Deletions cut 4 bases from V and 10 bases from J, with 13 bases between. CDR3 bases: TGCAGCGTTGGTTTATACTCGGGAGCTTTCTTT. It is translated as CSVGLYSGAFF.

V gene TRBV5-6 combines with J gene TRBJ2-6; maybe TRBD1 (5 bases). This CDR3 spans 15 amino acids. The V end lost 4 bases, the J end lost 0 bases, and 8 bases lay between the germline ends. CDR1 is SGHDT and CDR2 is YYEEEE in the germline V gene. The CDR3 DNA reads as TGTGCCAGCAGCCGCAGGGACTCTGGGGCCAACGTCCTGACTTTC. It encodes CASSRRDSGANVLTF.

This clonotype occurred many times. V gene TRBV7-3 combines with J gene TRBJ2-3; D is unresolved. This CDR3 has 13 amino acids. Germline V CDR1 and CDR2: SGHTA, FQGTGA. The V and J ends lost 1 base and 5 bases respectively, with 7 bases between them. The CDR3 coding sequence is TGTGCCAGCAGCTTAAAGCAGAAAGATACGCAGTATTTT. Translating gives CASSLKQKDTQYF.

This clonotype was seen more than once but under ten times. V and J are TRBV5-5 and TRBJ2-5; D remains ambiguous. V was trimmed by 1 base and J by 3 bases, leaving 13 bases between them. The CDR3 consists of 15 residues. Germline CDR1 is SGHKS and CDR2 is YYEKEE (reference sequence). CDR3 sequence (DNA): TGTGCCAGCAGCTTGCTGGCGAGCATTAAAGAGACCCAGTACTTC. The encoded protein is CASSLLASIKETQYF.

The table lists this clonotype with many counts. The chain carries TRBV3-1 and TRBJ1-5; 8 nucleotides line up with TRBD1. V shed 3 bases and J 6 bases; nucleotides not matched to a gene: 4. The V gene's germline CDR1 is LGHDT and CDR2 YNNKEL (reference sequence). The CDR3 runs 14 residues. The CDR3 DNA follows: TGTGCCAGCAGCCAGGACAGGGCCGGTCAGCCCCAGCATTTT. Amino acid sequence: CASSQDRAGQPQHF.

This clonotype was picked up many times. J is TRBJ1-2 and V is TRBV11-2, with 10 bases matching TRBD1. Trimming cost V 3 bases and J 7 bases; bases outside gene matches: 5. This CDR3 is built from 14 residues. Germline V gene lookup returns CDR1 SGHAT and CDR2 FQNNGV. DNA of the CDR3: TGTGCCAGCAGCTTGGGACAGGGGATGGGTGGCTACACCTTC. Its protein is CASSLGQGMGGYTF.

In this sample, this clonotype turned up a few times. This could be a read error, since a much larger clone is one nucleotide away. The rearrangement uses TRBV3-1 and TRBJ2-5, with a weak D call TRBD1 (6 bases). CDR3 length: 13 amino acids. The germline V gene has CDR1 LGHDT and CDR2 YNNKEL (reference sequence). The CDR3 loop is CASSLRQEETRYF. Written as DNA, the CDR3 is TGTGCCAGCAGCCTCCGACAGGAAGAGACCCGGTACTTC.

This clonotype was detected many times. V usage is TRBV10-1 and J usage is TRBJ1-5; D is undetermined. CDR1 is WNHNN and CDR2 is SYGVQD in the germline V gene (reference sequence). The CDR3 length is 12 residues. V was trimmed by 11 bases and J by 2 bases, leaving 10 bases between them. The CDR3 reads CAPSCGNQPQHF. Here the CDR3 DNA reads TGCGCCCCCTCGTGCGGCAATCAGCCCCAGCATTTT.

The V and J genes are TRBV11-2 and TRBJ2-7; TRBD2 matches 13 bases. Germline trimming cut 5 bases from V and 4 bases from J; bases unmatched to any gene: 14. In germline, CDR1 is SGHAT, CDR2 FQNNGV. The CDR3 length is 18 residues. This CDR3 reads CASSPHPGLAGEGYEQYF. CDR3 in DNA: TGTGCCAGCAGCCCCCACCCCGGACTAGCGGGAGAGGGGTACGAGCAGTACTTC.

This clonotype was detected a few times. The chain combines TRBV6-7 with TRBJ1-2; no definite D call. TRBV6-7 is labeled an ORF, and its function is uncertain. Trimming pared 6 bases from V and 4 bases from J, leaving 15 bases between. The CDR3 contains 14 residues. In DNA, the CDR3 is TGTGCCAGCAGGGCGGACCGGTCCTTCTATGGCTACACCTTC. It codes for CASRADRSFYGYTF.

This clonotype showed up just a few times. This sequence joins TRBV4-2 and TRBJ1-2, with 8 positions matching TRBD1. V was clipped by 4 bases and J by 4 bases; unmatched bases: 5. The CDR3 is 14 residues long. Germline-derived CDR1 and CDR2 are LGHNA and YNFKEQ. CDR3 region: CASSPATGVYGYTF. For the CDR3, the DNA is TGTGCCAGCAGCCCGGCGACAGGGGTCTATGGCTACACCTTC.